Presented here are 32 T cell receptor beta chains from one specimen sequenced in a study of control samples from healthy donors and cancer patients. Generated by immunoSEQ multiplex PCR, the TCRdb table keeps only in-frame clones and is missing some. The table has roughly 52,000 clones, about 95% seen once; the top ten hold approximately 2.3%. Source material: blood. The receptors were sampled from a man younger than 40 in good health.

This clone was seen once. The CDR3 sequence is CASSPPGTGLLDEQYF. CDR3 nucleotides: TGTGCCAGCAGCCCCCCCGGGACAGGCCTTCTAGACGAGCAGTACTTC. The rearrangement joins TRBV14 to TRBJ2-7; 8 bases match TRBD1. J lost 5 bases, V lost 4 bases, and 13 bases had no gene match. In germline, CDR1 is SGHDN, CDR2 FVKESK. This CDR3 has 16 residues.

The DNA for the CDR3 is TGTGCCAGCAGTCAAGTAGGGCGAGAGACCCAGTACTTC. This gives the protein CASSQVGRETQYF. V and J are TRBV7-6 and TRBJ2-5; no reliable D call. CDR1 and CDR2 (germline): SGHVS, FNYEAQ. The V end was cut by 6 bases, the J end by 4 bases, with 12 bases between. This CDR3 is 13 amino acids long.

The V call is TRBV4-1, the J call TRBJ1-2, with 7 positions matching TRBD1. V lost 0 bases and J lost 6; bases outside the gene matches: 7. The CDR3 length is 15 residues. The germline V gene encodes CDR1 MGHRA and CDR2 YSYEKL. This CDR3 is CASSQELRGPDGYTF. DNA of the CDR3: TGCGCCAGCAGCCAAGAACTAAGGGGGCCCGATGGCTACACCTTC.

The chain recombines TRBV4-2 with TRBJ1-4, with 8 bases lining up with TRBD1. The CDR3 extends over 19 amino acids. Trimming took 2 bases from V and 6 from J; bases not matched to a gene: 17. Germline values: CDR1 LGHNA, CDR2 YNFKEQ. The CDR3 nucleotides read TGTGCCAGCAGCCAAACCCGGGACAGGCACGGCGGAGGGGATGAAAAACTGTTTTTT. Residues: CASSQTRDRHGGGDEKLFF.

The DNA for the CDR3 is TGCGCCAGCAGCACCGTCCCAGGCATGAACACTGAAGCTTTCTTT. This encodes CASSTVPGMNTEAFF. V usage is TRBV5-1 and J usage is TRBJ1-1; D is undetermined. V was pared by 4 bases and J by 0 bases, with 13 bases between. The CDR3 is 15 residues long. Germline-derived CDR1 and CDR2 are SGHRS and YFSETQ.

This sequence joins TRBV7-9 and TRBJ2-1, with 8 nucleotides matching TRBD2. With V trimmed by 3 bases and J by 0 bases, 4 bases remained unmatched. Germline V lookup: CDR1 SEHNR, CDR2 FQNEAQ (reference sequence). The CDR3 totals 16 residues. The DNA of the CDR3 is TGTGCCAGCAGCTTTGGCAGCGGGGGCTCCTACAATGAGCAGTTCTTC. Its translation is CASSFGSGGSYNEQFF.

V and J are TRBV7-8 and TRBJ2-4, with 9 bases fitting TRBD2. The germline V gene encodes CDR1 SGHVS and CDR2 FQNEAQ. The CDR3 is made up of 13 amino acids. Trimming at V came to 5 bases and at J to 5 bases, leaving 1 base not matched to a gene. The CDR3 bases are TGTGCCAGCAGCAGGACTAGCGAAAACATTCAGTACTTC. Translated, it gives CASSRTSENIQYF.

This chain uses TRBV27 with TRBJ1-1; TRBD1 is a possible D gene (5 bases). Germline values: CDR1 MNHEY, CDR2 SMNVEV (reference sequence). The CDR3 totals 12 residues. Trimming shortened V by 5 bases and J by 11 bases, and 15 bases separated the two germline ends. DNA of the CDR3: TGTGCCAGCAGTCATAAAGTATGGGGGGCTTTCTTT. Translating it yields CASSHKVWGAFF.

This clone has only one observation. The chain is built from TRBV7-3 and TRBJ2-2, with D unclear. The CDR3 covers 13 residues. V was cut by 5 bases and J by 6 bases, with 10 bases left in between. The V gene's germline CDR1 is SGHTA and CDR2 FQGTGA. The CDR3 bases are TGTGCCAGCAGCGACGGTGGCCCCGGGGAGCTGTTTTTT. It translates to CASSDGGPGELFF.

The J gene is TRBJ1-2, the V gene TRBV27; 7 bases match TRBD1. Germline loops: CDR1 MNHEY, CDR2 SMNVEV (reference sequence). The CDR3 has 15 amino acids. The V and J ends lost 2 bases and 2 bases, in that order; junction bases with no gene match: 5. The CDR3 spells CASSLRAGGNYGYTF. Here the CDR3 DNA reads TGTGCCAGCAGTTTAAGGGCAGGGGGGAACTATGGCTACACCTTC.

The J gene is TRBJ2-3, the V gene TRBV28; tentative D call: TRBD2 (6 bases). Germline values: CDR1 MDHEN, CDR2 SYDVKM. This CDR3 has 14 residues. Trimming took off 4 bases at V and 3 bases at J, with 11 bases between the two ends. In DNA form, the CDR3 reads TGTGCCAGCAGTTCCGGGGGTGTGACAGATACGCAGTATTTT. Its protein product is CASSSGGVTDTQYF.

The V and J genes are TRBV27 and TRBJ2-3; 13 bases are shared with TRBD2. The CDR3 covers 18 residues. V gave up 1 base and J gave up 1 base; unmatched junction bases: 5. Looked up from germline, CDR1 is MNHEY and CDR2 is SMNVEV (reference sequence). Written as DNA, the CDR3 is TGTGCCAGCAGTTTATTACTAGCGGGAGGGCTCGGCACAGATACGCAGTATTTT. It specifies CASSLLLAGGLGTDTQYF.

The rearrangement uses TRBV4-1 and TRBJ2-2, with D possibly TRBD2 on 6 matching bases. This CDR3 spans 19 amino acids. V was clipped by 0 bases and J by 4 bases, with 21 bases between them. CDR1 MGHRA and CDR2 YSYEKL come from the germline V gene. CDR3 bases: TGCGCCAGCAGCCAAGATGGGTTCGGACGGGGAGGCCTCACCGGGGAGCTGTTTTTT. This sequence encodes CASSQDGFGRGGLTGELFF.

V is TRBV3-1 (or the pseudogene TRBV3-2) and J is TRBJ1-2, with no clear D. The CDR3 has 18 residues. V lost 1 base and J 1 base, leaving 19 bases between the germline ends. The germline gives CDR1 LGHDT, CDR2 YNNKEL (reference sequence). CDR3 DNA: TGTGCCAGCAGCCAAGGGTCCCGGGGAAGGATCGTTAACTATGGCTACACCTTC. It codes for CASSQGSRGRIVNYGYTF.

The genes are TRBV5-1 and TRBJ2-7; no reliable D call. Germline V gene lookup returns CDR1 SGHRS and CDR2 YFSETQ. This CDR3 spans 12 amino acids. Trimming pared 3 bases from V and 6 bases from J, leaving 10 bases between. CDR3 region: CASSSQGTEQYF. CDR3 coding DNA: TGCGCCAGCAGCTCGCAAGGCACCGAGCAGTACTTC.

Written as DNA, the CDR3 is TGTGCCAGCAAGACTGAAACCGGGGAGCTGTTTTTT. As protein: CASKTETGELFF. This chain uses TRBV11-3 with TRBJ2-2, with D unresolved. Germline V gene data show CDR1 as SGHNT and CDR2 as YENEEA. V lost 7 bases and J 5 bases, leaving 8 bases between the germline ends. This CDR3 is built from 12 residues.

The table lists this clone with a count of one. CDR3 DNA sequence: TGTGCCAGCAGCTCGACAGGGTTTAGCACAGATACGCAGTATTTT. This encodes CASSSTGFSTDTQYF. The V call is TRBV6-5, the J call TRBJ2-3; 7 bases match TRBD1. The CDR3 totals 15 residues. The V gene's germline CDR1 is MNHEY and CDR2 SVGAGI. V lost 6 bases and J lost 0; bases outside the gene matches: 6.

The gene calls are TRBV28 and TRBJ1-1; D unresolved. CDR3 length equals 17 residues. The V end lost 3 bases, the J end lost 0 bases, and 17 bases lay between the germline ends. Germline V gene sequence: CDR1 MDHEN, CDR2 SYDVKM. The CDR3 loop reads CASSLTRLGYLNTEAFF. The DNA of the CDR3 is TGTGCCAGCAGTTTGACAAGGCTAGGGTACTTGAACACTGAAGCTTTCTTT.

This chain connects TRBV19 to TRBJ1-2; maybe TRBD1 (6 bases). CDR1 and CDR2 from the germline V gene are LNHDA and SQIVND (reference sequence). This CDR3 is 15 amino acids long. V lost 6 bases and J 7 bases, leaving 21 bases between the germline ends. The CDR3 sequence: CASRHPPGGASGYTF. The CDR3 nucleotides read TGTGCCAGTAGACACCCCCCGGGGGGCGCATCTGGCTACACCTTC.

This rearrangement joins TRBV5-3 to TRBJ2-7; perhaps TRBD2 as D (5 bases). TRBV5-3 is recorded as an ORF, its role being uncertain. The CDR3 extends over 12 amino acids. Deletions cut 10 bases from V and 4 bases from J, with 15 bases between. In DNA, the CDR3 is TGTGCCGCACCCAGGTCGGGGTACGAGCAGTACTTC. Protein product: CAAPRSGYEQYF.

The chain combines TRBV24-1 with TRBJ2-7, with D tentatively TRBD1 (5 bases). The CDR3 loop spans 14 amino acids. V was trimmed by 4 bases and J by 0 bases, leaving 9 bases between them. Germline loops: CDR1 KGHDR, CDR2 SFDVKD. The CDR3 is CATSDATVSYEQYF. CDR3 sequence (DNA): TGTGCCACCAGTGACGCGACAGTCTCCTACGAGCAGTACTTC.

The gene calls are TRBV10-3 and TRBJ1-2, with D unresolved. Germline CDR1 ENHRY, CDR2 SYGVKD. V lost 6 bases and J lost 5, with 7 bases in between. This CDR3 spans 11 amino acids. CDR3 DNA sequence: TGTGCCATCAGGGCCGAATATGGCTACACCTTC. It is translated as CAIRAEYGYTF.

In DNA form, the CDR3 reads TGTGCCAGCACAGGCCAAGGCAGGGGCCACAATGAGCAGTTCTTC. Protein sequence: CASTGQGRGHNEQFF. This chain connects TRBV28 to TRBJ2-1, with D tentatively TRBD1 (6 bases). V lost 7 bases to trimming and J lost 5 bases, with 18 bases between them. CDR1 is MDHEN, CDR2 SYDVKM, per germline. The CDR3 length is 15 residues.

The J gene is TRBJ1-2, the V gene TRBV11-3; D not resolved. Germline CDR1 and CDR2: SGHNT and YENEEA. This CDR3 contains 12 residues. V lost 5 bases, J lost 7 bases, and 11 bases lay in between. The CDR3 sequence: CASSEGGLGYTF. The CDR3 bases are TGTGCCAGCAGCGAGGGCGGCCTTGGCTACACCTTC.

V usage is TRBV9 and J usage is TRBJ2-1, with D perhaps matching TRBD2 (5 bases). Germline V gene data show CDR1 as SGDLS and CDR2 as YYNGEE. The CDR3 covers 15 residues. V was pared by 3 bases and J by 5 bases, with 15 bases between. Here the CDR3 DNA reads TGTGCCAGCAGCGGAGCGGCGACCCCCGACAATGAGCAGTTCTTC. Protein sequence: CASSGAATPDNEQFF.

V usage is TRBV13 and J usage is TRBJ1-1; D gene uncertain. The CDR3 has 15 residues. CDR1 and CDR2 (germline): PRHDT, FYEKMQ (reference sequence). V lost 6 bases and J 2 bases, leaving 16 bases between the germline ends. CDR3 loop: CASRPPGSLNTEAFF. CDR3 coding DNA: TGTGCCAGCAGACCCCCCGGTAGTCTTAACACTGAAGCTTTCTTT. Together with reference TRBV13 and TRBJ1-1, the CDR3 gives the full variable domain: AAGVIQSPRHLIKEKRETATLKCYPIPRHDTVYWYQQGPGQDPQFLISFYEKMQSDKGSIPDRFSAQQFSDYHSELNMSSLELGDSALYFCASRPPGSLNTEAFFGQGTRLTVV.

This chain uses TRBV13 with TRBJ2-5; no reliable D call. V lost 5 bases and J lost 5, with 6 bases in between. This CDR3 is built from 11 residues. CDR1 and CDR2 (germline): PRHDT, FYEKMQ (reference sequence). The CDR3 DNA reads as TGTGCCAGCAGCATCCGGGAGACCCAGTACTTC. Amino acid sequence: CASSIRETQYF.

The V gene is TRBV5-6, the J gene TRBJ1-5, with D possibly being TRBD1 (5 bases). The length of the CDR3 is 13 residues. V lost 6 bases to trimming and J lost 5 bases, with 12 bases between them. The V gene's germline CDR1 is SGHDT and CDR2 YYEEEE. CDR3 DNA: TGTGCCAGCACCCAGGGTTTGGATCAGCCCCAGCATTTT. Residues: CASTQGLDQPQHF.

The V gene is TRBV5-1, the J gene TRBJ1-6; D is perhaps TRBD1 (6 bases). The germline V and J ends were trimmed by 3 bases and 8 bases, with 15 bases remaining between them. Germline lookup yields CDR1 SGHRS and CDR2 YFSETQ. CDR3 length: 15 residues. The CDR3 nucleotides are TGCGCCAGCAGCTCAGCCGGGACAATGGATTCACCCCTCCACTTT. Encoded protein: CASSSAGTMDSPLHF.

The V and J genes are TRBV4-1 and TRBJ2-1, with TRBD1 matching over 8 bases. Germline-derived CDR1 and CDR2 are MGHRA and YSYEKL. V lost 0 bases and J lost 2; bases outside the gene matches: 6. The CDR3 consists of 17 residues. CDR3 coding DNA: TGCGCCAGCAGCCAAGATAAGACAGGGGCCACCTACAATGAGCAGTTCTTC. This gives the protein CASSQDKTGATYNEQFF.

The V gene is TRBV4-2, the J gene TRBJ2-2, with 8 bases identical to TRBD2. Germline V CDR1 and CDR2: LGHNA, YNFKEQ. The CDR3 loop spans 17 amino acids. Trimming at V came to 0 bases and at J to 7 bases, leaving 10 bases not matched to a gene. CDR3 nucleotide sequence: TGTGCCAGCAGCCAAGAGGTCCCGGGAGGGCCCGACGGGGAGCTGTTTTTT. It codes for CASSQEVPGGPDGELFF.

The chain joins TRBV11-2 to TRBJ2-5, with 12 bases matching TRBD2. This CDR3 comprises 16 residues. CDR1 is SGHAT and CDR2 is FQNNGV in the germline V gene. V shed 8 bases and J 0 bases; nucleotides not matched to a gene: 7. The CDR3 DNA reads TGTGCCAGCCGAAAACTAGCGGGAGGTTACCAAGAGACCCAGTACTTC. Protein sequence: CASRKLAGGYQETQYF.